These 19 T cell receptor beta chains came from one sample sequenced in a study of blood T cell repertoires in COVID-19. TCRdb keeps only in-frame clones here, not all; method: immunoSEQ multiplex PCR. There are some 260,000 clones in the sample; approximately 86% occur only once, and approximately 0.7% lies in the top ten. Sample: peripheral blood. The receptors here all came from a human donor in a cohort sampled during active COVID-19.

The rearrangement links TRBV7-9 to TRBJ1-4; 9 bases line up with TRBD1. Per germline, CDR1 SEHNR and CDR2 FQNEAQ (reference sequence). This CDR3 has 15 amino acids. The V and J ends lost 5 bases and 8 bases, in that order; junction bases with no gene match: 9. The CDR3 loop is CASSRPQGAGEKLFF. For the CDR3, the DNA is TGTGCCAGCAGCCGACCACAGGGGGCTGGAGAAAAACTGTTTTTT.

The chain joins TRBV7-2 to TRBJ1-2; 8 bases fit TRBD1. CDR1 is SGHTA and CDR2 is FQGNSA in the germline V gene. This CDR3 contains 14 residues. After removal of 5 bases from V and 8 bases from J, the junction contained 10 bases not matched to a gene. CDR3 bases: TGTGCCAGCAGCGAGGGGACAGGTAGTAAAGGCTACACCTTC. Protein: CASSEGTGSKGYTF.

The V and J genes are TRBV7-2 and TRBJ1-2, with TRBD1 matching over 9 bases. The CDR3 sequence is 14 residues long. CDR1 and CDR2 (germline): SGHTA, FQGNSA. V shed 5 bases, J shed 4 bases, and the junction held 5 bases outside the gene matches. CDR3 sequence: CASSPGTGSYGYTF. The DNA of the CDR3 is TGTGCCAGCAGCCCAGGGACAGGGTCCTATGGCTACACCTTC. The variable domain in full, completed from reference TRBV7-2 and TRBJ1-2, reads GAGVSQSPSNKVTEKGKDVELRCDPISGHTALYWYRQSLGQGLEFLIYFQGNSAPDKSGLPSDRFSAERTGGSVSTLTIQRTQQEDSAVYLCASSPGTGSYGYTFGSGTRLTVV.

The chain recombines TRBV3-1 (or the pseudogene TRBV3-2) with TRBJ2-3, with a tentative D call TRBD2 (5 bases). The CDR3 consists of 16 residues. V lost 0 bases and J lost 3, with 13 bases in between. Germline lookup yields CDR1 LGHDT and CDR2 YNNKEL (reference sequence). Here the CDR3 reads CASSQDELGRTDTQYF. CDR3 sequence (DNA): TGTGCCAGCAGCCAAGATGAACTAGGTAGAACAGATACGCAGTATTTT.

This chain connects TRBV4-1 to TRBJ2-4; a possible D gene is TRBD1 (6 bases). The CDR3 is 17 residues long. The V and J ends lost 2 bases and 6 bases respectively, with 20 bases between them. From germline, CDR1 is MGHRA and CDR2 YSYEKL. CDR3 amino acids: CASSQKDGGQGINIQYF. As DNA, the CDR3 is TGCGCCAGCAGCCAAAAAGATGGGGGCCAGGGGATAAACATTCAGTACTTC.

This clone has only one observation. V usage is TRBV28 and J usage is TRBJ2-7; D unresolved. This CDR3 region has 14 residues. The germline CDR1 and CDR2 sequences are MDHEN and SYDVKM. V was pared by 2 bases and J by 5 bases, with 13 bases between. The CDR3 protein is CASSLHRFEDEQYF. Here the CDR3 DNA reads TGTGCCAGCAGTTTACATCGCTTTGAGGACGAGCAGTACTTC.

This chain connects TRBV28 to TRBJ2-3, with TRBD2 matching 9 bases. Germline V CDR1 and CDR2: MDHEN, SYDVKM. V dropped 6 bases and J dropped 2; count of bases not matched to a gene: 15. The CDR3 loop spans 18 amino acids. Written as DNA, the CDR3 is TGTGCCAGCAGCCAACTAGCGGGCGGGGGGTACCACACAGATACGCAGTATTTT. It yields the protein CASSQLAGGGYHTDTQYF.

This clone was detected only a few times. This rearrangement joins TRBV2 to TRBJ2-2; 8 bases align to TRBD2. The J segment lost 5 bases and the V segment lost 6 bases, leaving 8 bases of the junction unmatched. The germline CDR1 and CDR2 sequences are SNHLY and FYNNEI. The CDR3 has 15 residues. For the CDR3, the DNA is TGTGCCAGCAGATTCGTAGCGGGGCCTACCGGGGAGCTGTTTTTT. Translated: CASRFVAGPTGELFF.

This clone occurred a few times. The gene calls are TRBV27 and TRBJ2-1; D might be TRBD2 (6 bases). The CDR3 length is 14 residues. CDR1 MNHEY and CDR2 SMNVEV come from the germline V gene (reference sequence). The germline V and J ends were trimmed by 5 bases and 10 bases, with 18 bases remaining between them. DNA for the CDR3: TGTGCCAGCAGTCATACCCTACGGGAGAGGGAGCAGTTCTTC. This sequence encodes CASSHTLREREQFF.

V is TRBV7-2 and J is TRBJ2-7; TRBD1 agrees at 10 bases. The germline CDR1 and CDR2 sequences are SGHTA and FQGNSA. J lost 5 bases, V lost 5 bases, and 12 bases had no gene match. The CDR3 has 16 amino acids. The CDR3 protein is CASSHQDRDRGDEQYF. CDR3 bases: TGTGCCAGCAGCCATCAGGACCGGGACAGGGGTGACGAGCAGTACTTC.

The V call is TRBV5-1, the J call TRBJ1-2; TRBD1 might be the D (5 bases). The germline CDR1 and CDR2 sequences are SGHRS and YFSETQ. There are 16 residues in the CDR3. V was clipped by 0 bases and J by 1 base, with 13 bases between them. The CDR3 reads CASSLETGPFNYGYTF. The CDR3 region has the DNA TGCGCCAGCAGCTTGGAAACAGGTCCCTTTAACTATGGCTACACCTTC.

The chain employs TRBV9 and TRBJ2-7; 16 positions match TRBD2. The germline CDR1 and CDR2 sequences are SGDLS and YYNGEE. This CDR3 has 18 amino acids. Trimming at V came to 3 bases and at J to 1 base, leaving 7 bases not matched to a gene. DNA of the CDR3: TGTGCCAGCAGCGCGGGACTAGCGGGGGGGATCAGGTCCTACGAGCAGTACTTC. This gives the protein CASSAGLAGGIRSYEQYF.

The J gene is TRBJ2-3, the V gene TRBV28; D may be TRBD1 (6 bases). Trimming shortened V by 7 bases and J by 6 bases, and 17 bases separated the two germline ends. This CDR3 spans 14 amino acids. The V gene's germline CDR1 is MDHEN and CDR2 SYDVKM. The CDR3 region is CASTAPLRGDTQYF. For the CDR3, the DNA is TGTGCCAGCACCGCGCCCTTAAGGGGGGATACGCAGTATTTT.

A note on this clone: Other DNA sequences within the sample encode an identical CDR3. The gene calls are TRBV7-2 and TRBJ1-3, with 10 nucleotides matching TRBD1. The ends lost 5 bases at V and 9 bases at J; junction bases unmatched: 22. This CDR3 region has 19 residues. Germline V gene sequence: CDR1 SGHTA, CDR2 FQGNSA. CDR3 nucleotides: TGTGCCAGCAGCACCCATCATCCCCGGGACAGGGGCTCGCGAGGCACCATATATTTT. Translated, it gives CASSTHHPRDRGSRGTIYF. The variable domain in full, completed from reference TRBV7-2 and TRBJ1-3, reads GAGVSQSPSNKVTEKGKDVELRCDPISGHTALYWYRQSLGQGLEFLIYFQGNSAPDKSGLPSDRFSAERTGGSVSTLTIQRTQQEDSAVYLCASSTHHPRDRGSRGTIYFGEGSWLTVV.

The V call is TRBV20-1, the J call TRBJ2-7, with 7 nucleotides matching TRBD2. Trimming cost V 3 bases and J 4 bases; bases outside gene matches: 12. CDR1 and CDR2 (germline): DFQATT, SNEGSKA (reference sequence). The CDR3 has 15 residues. CDR3 DNA sequence: TGCAGTGCTAGTTCGGGACTATCGGAAGCATACGAGCAGTACTTC. It codes for CSASSGLSEAYEQYF.

The chain is built from TRBV4-1 and TRBJ1-1; unclear D gene. Trimming removed 2 bases at V and 5 bases at J, with 15 bases between. The germline V gene has CDR1 MGHRA and CDR2 YSYEKL. The CDR3 length is 15 residues. This CDR3 is CASSQPTSGKTEAFF. The CDR3 DNA reads TGCGCCAGCAGCCAACCAACCTCAGGAAAAACTGAAGCTTTCTTT.

The rearrangement uses TRBV6-2 or TRBV6-3 and TRBJ2-7, with D maybe TRBD1 (7 bases). The length of the CDR3 is 15 residues. V was pared by 2 bases and J by 6 bases, with 17 bases between. Germline assignment: CDR1 MNHEY and CDR2 SVGEGT. CDR3 region: CASSYGGTARGEQYF. In DNA form, the CDR3 reads TGTGCCAGCAGTTACGGAGGGACAGCCCGTGGCGAGCAGTACTTC.

J is TRBJ1-2 and V is TRBV14; 9 nucleotides match TRBD1. The germline V gene has CDR1 SGHDN and CDR2 FVKESK. The CDR3 has 15 amino acids. Germline trimming cut 4 bases from V and 5 bases from J; bases unmatched to any gene: 8. The CDR3 DNA is TGTGCCAGCAGCCCACACAGGGGGCGACTGTATGGCTACACCTTC. It specifies CASSPHRGRLYGYTF.

The chain is built from TRBV30 and TRBJ1-5, with TRBD1 as a possible D gene (5 bases). The length of the CDR3 is 13 residues. The germline V and J ends were trimmed by 0 bases and 3 bases, with 6 bases remaining between them. Germline V gene lookup returns CDR1 GTSNPN and CDR2 SVGIG (reference sequence). The CDR3 reads CAWSVGDNQPQHF. CDR3 DNA: TGTGCCTGGAGTGTAGGGGACAATCAGCCCCAGCATTTT.